This TCR beta chain was captured by sequencing in a study of blood T cell repertoires in COVID-19. Study as a whole: The United States, Italy and Spain were the sources of the acute and convalescent COVID-19 samples. The cDNA or gDNA used as material had been derived from T cells, B-cell-depleted T cells, or PBMCs.

The CDR3 has 12 residues. Trimming took off 0 bases at V and 5 bases at J, with 4 bases between the two ends. Germline lookup yields CDR1 LGHDT and CDR2 YNNKEL (reference sequence). As processed by the authors: Counts of nucleated cells, estimated from reference gene primer amplification, were obtained. Assay: immunoSEQ multiplex PCR; the TCRdb copy retains only in-frame clones and omits some. V and J calls and clone size are as listed in that table; D and trimming were resolved from the DNA. The profile shows roughly 100,000 clones, about four fifths of them singletons. This chain joins TRBV3-1 (or the pseudogene TRBV3-2) and TRBJ2-5; no definite D call. The sequenced sample consisted of peripheral blood. The clonotype was recovered from a human donor in a cohort sampled during active COVID-19. CDR3 nucleotides: TGTGCCAGCAGCCAAGAGAGGGAGACCCAGTACTTC. This sequence encodes CASSQERETQYF.